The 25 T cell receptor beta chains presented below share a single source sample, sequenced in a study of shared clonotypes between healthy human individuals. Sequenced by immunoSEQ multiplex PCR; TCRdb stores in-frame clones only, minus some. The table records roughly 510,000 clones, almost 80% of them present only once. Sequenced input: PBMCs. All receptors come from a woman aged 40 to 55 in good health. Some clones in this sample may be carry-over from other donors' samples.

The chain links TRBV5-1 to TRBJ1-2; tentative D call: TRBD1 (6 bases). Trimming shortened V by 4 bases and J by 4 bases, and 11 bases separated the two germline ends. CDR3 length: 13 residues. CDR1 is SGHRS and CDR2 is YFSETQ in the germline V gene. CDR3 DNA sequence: TGCGCCAGCAGCCTGACAGGATCCTATGGCTACACCTTC. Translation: CASSLTGSYGYTF.

Here the CDR3 reads CASSLGTVYGYTF. The CDR3, as DNA: TGTGCCAGCAGCTTAGGGACAGTTTATGGCTACACCTTC. The chain recombines TRBV7-9 with TRBJ1-2; D may be TRBD1 (6 bases). V was shortened by 1 base and J by 5 bases, with 8 bases between the two germline ends. The CDR3 runs to 13 residues. Germline CDR1 is SEHNR and CDR2 is FQNEAQ (reference sequence).

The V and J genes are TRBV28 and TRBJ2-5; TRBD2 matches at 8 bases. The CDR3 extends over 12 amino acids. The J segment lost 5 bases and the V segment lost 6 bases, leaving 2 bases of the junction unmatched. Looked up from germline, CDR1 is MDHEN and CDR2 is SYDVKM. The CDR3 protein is CASRAGAETQYF. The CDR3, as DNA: TGTGCCAGCAGAGCGGGAGCGGAGACCCAGTACTTC.

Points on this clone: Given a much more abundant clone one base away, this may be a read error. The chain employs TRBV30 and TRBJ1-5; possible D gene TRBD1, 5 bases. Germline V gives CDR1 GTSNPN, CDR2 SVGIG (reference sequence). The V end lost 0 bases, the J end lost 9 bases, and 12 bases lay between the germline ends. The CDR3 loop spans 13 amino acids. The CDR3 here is CAWSVLGDRPQHF. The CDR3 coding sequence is TGTGCCTGGAGTGTACTTGGGGACCGGCCCCAGCATTTT. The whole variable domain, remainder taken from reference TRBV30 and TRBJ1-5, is SQTIHQWPATLVQPVGSPLSLECTVEGTSNPNLYWYRQAAGRGLQLLFYSVGIGQISSEVPQNLSASRPQDRQFILSSKKLLLSDSGFYLCAWSVLGDRPQHFGDGTRLSIL.

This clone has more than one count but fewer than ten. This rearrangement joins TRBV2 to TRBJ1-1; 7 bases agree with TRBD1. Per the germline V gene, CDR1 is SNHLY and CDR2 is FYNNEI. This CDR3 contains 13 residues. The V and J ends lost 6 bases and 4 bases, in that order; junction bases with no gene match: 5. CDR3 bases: TGTGCCAGCAGCACAGGGGATACCACTGAAGCTTTCTTT. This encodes CASSTGDTTEAFF.

CDR3 bases: TGTGCCAGCAGCCACCCCTCGGGGACAGGGGATCTCTATGGCTACACCTTC. The encoded protein is CASSHPSGTGDLYGYTF. The V call is TRBV4-2, the J call TRBJ1-2; the match to TRBD1 covers 10 bases. Losses at the gene ends were 3 bases for V and 4 bases for J; bases not matched to a gene: 11. This CDR3 is built from 17 residues. From germline, CDR1 is LGHNA and CDR2 YNFKEQ.

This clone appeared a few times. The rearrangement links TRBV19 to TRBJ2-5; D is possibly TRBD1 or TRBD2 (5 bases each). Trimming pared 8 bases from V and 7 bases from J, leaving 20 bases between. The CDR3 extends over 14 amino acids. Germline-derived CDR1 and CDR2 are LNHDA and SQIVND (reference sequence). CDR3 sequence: CASGRDPGDGTQYF. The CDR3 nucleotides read TGTGCCAGTGGACGGGACCCTGGGGACGGGACCCAGTACTTC.

The CDR3 DNA follows: TGTGCCAGCAGGAAACTAGCGGGGCCTAGCACAGATACGCAGTATTTT. Its translation: CASRKLAGPSTDTQYF. The chain carries TRBV2 and TRBJ2-3; 10 nucleotides align to TRBD2. The germline V gene has CDR1 SNHLY and CDR2 FYNNEI. CDR3 size: 16 residues. The J segment lost 0 bases and the V segment lost 6 bases, leaving 6 bases of the junction unmatched. Supplemented by reference TRBV2 and TRBJ2-3, the full variable domain reads EPEVTQTPSHQVTQMGQEVILRCVPISNHLYFYWYRQILGQKVEFLVSFYNNEISEKSEIFDDQFSVERPDGSNFTLKIRSTKLEDSAMYFCASRKLAGPSTDTQYFGPGTRLTVL.

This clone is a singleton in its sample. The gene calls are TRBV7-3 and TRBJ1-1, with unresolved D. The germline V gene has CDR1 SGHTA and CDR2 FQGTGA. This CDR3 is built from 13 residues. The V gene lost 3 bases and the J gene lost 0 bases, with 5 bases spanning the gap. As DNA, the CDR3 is TGTGCCAGCAGCTTCGGCATGAACACTGAAGCTTTCTTT. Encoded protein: CASSFGMNTEAFF.

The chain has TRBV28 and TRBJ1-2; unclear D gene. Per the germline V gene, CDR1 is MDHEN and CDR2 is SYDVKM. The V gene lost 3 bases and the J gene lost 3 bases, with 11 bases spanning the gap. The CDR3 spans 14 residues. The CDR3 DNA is TGTGCCAGCAGTTTGGTAGGGCTTTACTATGGCTACACCTTC. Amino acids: CASSLVGLYYGYTF.

CDR3 sequence: CTSRRLSRANVLTF. In DNA, the CDR3 is TGCACCAGCAGGCGCTTGAGTCGGGCCAACGTCCTGACTTTC. This rearrangement joins TRBV1 to TRBJ2-6; TRBD2 is taken as the D call from the table, unchecked against the DNA. TRBV1 is shown as a pseudogene. The CDR3 is 14 amino acids.

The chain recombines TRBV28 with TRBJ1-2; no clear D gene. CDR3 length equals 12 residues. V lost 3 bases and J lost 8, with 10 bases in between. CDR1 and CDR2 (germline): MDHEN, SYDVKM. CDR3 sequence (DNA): TGTGCCAGCAGTTTTCCGGGGTTCGGCTACACCTTC. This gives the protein CASSFPGFGYTF.

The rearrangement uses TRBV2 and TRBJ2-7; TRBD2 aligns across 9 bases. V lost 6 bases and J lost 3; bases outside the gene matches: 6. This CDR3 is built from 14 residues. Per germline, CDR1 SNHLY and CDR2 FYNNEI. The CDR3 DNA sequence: TGTGCCAGCAGGCAGACTAGCGGACGCTACGAGCAGTACTTC. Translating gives CASRQTSGRYEQYF.

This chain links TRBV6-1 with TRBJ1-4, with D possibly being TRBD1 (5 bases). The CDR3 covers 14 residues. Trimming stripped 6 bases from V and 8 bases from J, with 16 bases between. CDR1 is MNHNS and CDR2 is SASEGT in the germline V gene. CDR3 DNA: TGTGCCAGCAGGTTGACGGGCCGGGACGAAAAACTGTTTTTT. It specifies CASRLTGRDEKLFF.

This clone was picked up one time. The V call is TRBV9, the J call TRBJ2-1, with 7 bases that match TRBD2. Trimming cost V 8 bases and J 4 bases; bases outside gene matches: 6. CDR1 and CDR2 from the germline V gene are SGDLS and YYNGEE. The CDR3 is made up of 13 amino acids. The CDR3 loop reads CASASSGYNEQFF. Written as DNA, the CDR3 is TGTGCCAGTGCGTCTAGCGGTTACAATGAGCAGTTCTTC. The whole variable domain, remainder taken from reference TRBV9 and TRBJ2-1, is DSGVTQTPKHLITATGQRVTLRCSPRSGDLSVYWYQQSLDQGLQFLIQYYNGEERAKGNILERFSAQQFPDLHSELNLSSLELGDSALYFCASASSGYNEQFFGPGTRLTVL.

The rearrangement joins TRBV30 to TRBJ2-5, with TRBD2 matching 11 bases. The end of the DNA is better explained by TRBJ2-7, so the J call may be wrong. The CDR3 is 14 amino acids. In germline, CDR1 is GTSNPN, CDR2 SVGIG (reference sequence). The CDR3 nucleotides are TGTGCCTGCAATAGGGGACTAGCGGCCTACGAGCAGTACTTC. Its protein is CACNRGLAAYEQYF.

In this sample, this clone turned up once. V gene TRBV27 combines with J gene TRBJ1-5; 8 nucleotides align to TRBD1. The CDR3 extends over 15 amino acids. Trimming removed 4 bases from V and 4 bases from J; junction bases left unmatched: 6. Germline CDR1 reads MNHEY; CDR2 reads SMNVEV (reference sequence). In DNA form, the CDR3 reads TGTGCCAGCAGTTCTACAGGGACAGGAAATCAGCCCCAGCATTTT. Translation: CASSSTGTGNQPQHF.

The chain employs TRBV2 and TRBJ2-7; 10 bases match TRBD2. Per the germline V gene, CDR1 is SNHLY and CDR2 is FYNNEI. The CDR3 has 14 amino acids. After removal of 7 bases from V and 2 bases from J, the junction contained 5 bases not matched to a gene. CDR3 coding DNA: TGTGCCAGCACTACCGGACTAGCGGCCTACGAGCAGTACTTC. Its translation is CASTTGLAAYEQYF.

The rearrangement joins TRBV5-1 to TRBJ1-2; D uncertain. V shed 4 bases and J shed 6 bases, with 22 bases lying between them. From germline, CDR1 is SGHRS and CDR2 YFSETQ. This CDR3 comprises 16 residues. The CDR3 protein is CASSRAEDSGSNGYTF. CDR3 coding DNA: TGCGCCAGCAGCCGCGCGGAGGATAGCGGGTCGAATGGCTACACCTTC.

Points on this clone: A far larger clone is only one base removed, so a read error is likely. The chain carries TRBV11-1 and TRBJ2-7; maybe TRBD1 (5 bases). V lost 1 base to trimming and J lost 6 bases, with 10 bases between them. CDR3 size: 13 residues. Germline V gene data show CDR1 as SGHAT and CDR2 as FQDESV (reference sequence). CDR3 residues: CASSLEGVSEQYF. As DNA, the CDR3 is TGTGCCAGCAGCTTAGAAGGGGTTAGCGAGCAGTACTTC.

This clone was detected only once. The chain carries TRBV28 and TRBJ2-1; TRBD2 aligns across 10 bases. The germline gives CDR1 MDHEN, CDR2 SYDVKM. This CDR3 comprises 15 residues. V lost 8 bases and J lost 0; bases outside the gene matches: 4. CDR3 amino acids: CASDSSGSSYNEQFF. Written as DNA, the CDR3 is TGTGCCAGCGACTCTAGCGGGAGCTCCTACAATGAGCAGTTCTTC.

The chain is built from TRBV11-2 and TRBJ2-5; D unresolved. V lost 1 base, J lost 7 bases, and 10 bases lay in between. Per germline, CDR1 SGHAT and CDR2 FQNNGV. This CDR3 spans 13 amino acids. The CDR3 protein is CASSLGSAGTQYF. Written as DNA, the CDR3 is TGTGCCAGCAGCTTAGGTTCGGCAGGGACCCAGTACTTC.

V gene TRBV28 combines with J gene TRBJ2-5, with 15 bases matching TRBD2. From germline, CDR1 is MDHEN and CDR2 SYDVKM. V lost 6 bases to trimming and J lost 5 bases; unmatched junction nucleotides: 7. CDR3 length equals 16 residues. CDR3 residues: CASRWTSGRGEETQYF. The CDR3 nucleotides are TGTGCCAGCAGATGGACTAGCGGGAGGGGGGAGGAGACCCAGTACTTC.

The CDR3 nucleotides are TGTGCCTGGAGTCGCAACGAGCAGTACTTC. Its translation: CAWSRNEQYF. This sequence joins TRBV30 and TRBJ2-7, with D hard to call. Trimming removed 2 bases from V and 5 bases from J, with 4 bases in between. The germline CDR1 and CDR2 sequences are GTSNPN and SVGIG (reference sequence). The CDR3 is made up of 10 amino acids.

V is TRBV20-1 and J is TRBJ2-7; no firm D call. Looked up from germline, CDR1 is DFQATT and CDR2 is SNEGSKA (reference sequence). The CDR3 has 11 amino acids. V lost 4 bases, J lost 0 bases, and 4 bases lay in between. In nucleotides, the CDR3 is TGCAGTGCTACCAGCTCCTACGAGCAGTACTTC. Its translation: CSATSSYEQYF.